This T cell receptor beta chain was found in a study of OX40 agonist ivuxolimab in advanced cancers. Libraries were prepared by immunoSEQ multiplex PCR; TCRdb keeps only in-frame clonotypes and omits some of them. This table has 92,000 or so clones, roughly four fifths appearing once. This TCR derives from an adult with an advanced solid tumor such as melanoma, head and neck, liver or kidney cancer. The material sequenced was CD4+ or CD8+ T cells sorted from blood, taken in a trial of the OX40 agonist ivuxolimab.

CDR3 sequence: CASSLGGTNTGELFF. CDR3 in DNA: TGTGCCAGCAGCTTGGGCGGGACGAACACCGGGGAGCTGTTTTTT. J is TRBJ2-2 and V is TRBV7-2, with D maybe TRBD2 (6 bases). This CDR3 region has 15 residues. Germline V CDR1 and CDR2: SGHTA, FQGNSA. The ends were cut back, 3 bases at V and 0 bases at J, with 8 bases in the middle.